A single T cell receptor beta chain is shown here with its context. This clonotype showed up many times. There is no known antigen for this receptor. Base qualities are not provided; no much larger clone lies one nucleotide away. The source of the sample is a study of CD8+CD57+ T cells in acquired aplastic anemia (dated by TCRdb to the late 2010s). Broadly, across the study: DNA extracted from sorted CD4+ and CD8+ cells had a mean of roughly 3.3 ug, with a range of 0.2 to 27.4 ug. CD8+CD57+ expansion was defined as frequency above the mean frequency observed in healthy subjects. Results and caveats for the whole study, not just this receptor: About 30 CD8+ CDR3 sequences were found in both patients and controls but appeared to be highly expressed in patients and within the immunodominant clones of the patients. CD8+ Simpson's diversity did not differ significantly between patients and healthy controls (P=0.060).

Patients chosen for sequencing had shown expansion of CD8+CD57+ cells by flow cytometry. Every patient had severe acquired aplastic anemia, diagnosed using the International Study of Aplastic Anemia and Agranulocytosis and Camitta criteria. Patients had received no therapy at the time of blood sampling. TCR repertoires of sorted CD4+ and CD8+ blood T cells from severe aplastic anemia patients and healthy subjects were deep-sequenced in the study. In the USA, patient enrollment took place under clinicaltrials.gov protocols 00001620, 01623167, 00001397, 00071045, 00081523 and 00961064. Ficoll-Paque density gradient centrifugation was used to isolate peripheral blood mononuclear cells. CD4+ and CD8+ T cells were sorted by FACS or magnetic beads before DNA extraction. TCR beta VDJ combination and CDR3 sequence profiling used genomic DNA as the template. An Illumina HiSeq 2000 was the platform used for TCR repertoire sequencing. On the authors' methods: TRBV/TRBJ rearrangement plots, CDR3 size and DJ length profiles, and Simpson's diversity index were used to evaluate the repertoires. Whichever DNA sequence was most abundant in the deep sequencing data was defined as the immunodominant clone. CDR3 amino acid sequences were screened for sharing across subjects and were compared with published repertoires and the VDJdb database. The raw public reads went through TCRdb reprocessing: fastp at Q25, MiXCR clone calling, in-frame beta chains kept. Each CDR3 protein gets just one entry, which takes the most common genes and DNA from the rows behind it. TCRdb assigned the V and J calls; the authors' analysis was not used. This sample gives hundreds of thousands of distinct CDR3 sequences in total; about a third of them show up just once. The top ten clonotypes cover around 0.82% of the sample.

V and J are truncated by 3 bases and 4 bases respectively, leaving an intervening sequence of 19 bases. The CDR3 numbers 15 residues from cysteine through phenylalanine. Just CDR3 DNA is preserved here, 45 bases in frame from base 1. From the germline V gene (reference sequence), CDR1 is DFQATT and CDR2 is SNEGSKA. The chain is encoded by TRBV20-1 joined to TRBJ2-7; no D gene is confidently identified. The sequencing sample was made of sorted CD4+, CD8+, or CD8+CD57+ T cells (not recorded which) from PBMCs. The clonotype was recovered from a human donor with aplastic anemia. The DNA reads TGCAGTGCTAGGCCCCCCCCTGTCGTGGGGTACGAGCAGTACTTC. This sequence encodes CSARPPPVVGYEQYF.